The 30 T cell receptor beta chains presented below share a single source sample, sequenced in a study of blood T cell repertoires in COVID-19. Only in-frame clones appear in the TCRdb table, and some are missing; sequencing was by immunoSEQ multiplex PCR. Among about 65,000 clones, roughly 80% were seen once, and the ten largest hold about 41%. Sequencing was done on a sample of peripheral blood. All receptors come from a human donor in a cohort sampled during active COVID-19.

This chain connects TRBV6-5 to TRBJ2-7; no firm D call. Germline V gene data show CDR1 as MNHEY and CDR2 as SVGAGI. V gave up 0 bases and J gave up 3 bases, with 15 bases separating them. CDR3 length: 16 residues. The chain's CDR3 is CASSYSPTEAHYEQYF. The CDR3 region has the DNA TGTGCCAGCAGTTACTCGCCAACCGAGGCCCACTACGAGCAGTACTTC.

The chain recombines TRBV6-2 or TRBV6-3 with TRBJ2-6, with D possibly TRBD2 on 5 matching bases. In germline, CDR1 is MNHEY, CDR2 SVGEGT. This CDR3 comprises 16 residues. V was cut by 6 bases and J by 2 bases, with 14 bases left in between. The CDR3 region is CASSHPLATGANVLTF. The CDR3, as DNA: TGTGCCAGCAGCCATCCGCTAGCTACTGGGGCCAACGTCCTGACTTTC.

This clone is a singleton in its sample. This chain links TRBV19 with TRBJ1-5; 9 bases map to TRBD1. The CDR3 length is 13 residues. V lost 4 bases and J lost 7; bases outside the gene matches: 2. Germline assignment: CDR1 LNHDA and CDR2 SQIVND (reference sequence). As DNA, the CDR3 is TGTGCCAGTAGTAACAGGGGGCAGCAGCCCCAGCATTTT. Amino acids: CASSNRGQQPQHF.

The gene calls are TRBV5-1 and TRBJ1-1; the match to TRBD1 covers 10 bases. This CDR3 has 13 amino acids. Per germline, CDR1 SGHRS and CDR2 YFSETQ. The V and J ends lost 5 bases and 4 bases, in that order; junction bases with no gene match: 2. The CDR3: CASSWTGGTEAFF. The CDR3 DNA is TGCGCCAGCAGTTGGACAGGGGGCACTGAAGCTTTCTTT.

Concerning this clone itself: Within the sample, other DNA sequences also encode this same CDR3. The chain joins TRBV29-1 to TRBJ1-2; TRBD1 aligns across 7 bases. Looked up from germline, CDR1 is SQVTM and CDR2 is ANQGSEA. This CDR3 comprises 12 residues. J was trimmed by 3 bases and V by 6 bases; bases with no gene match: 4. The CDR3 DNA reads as TGCAGCGTCCGTACAGGGGACTATGGCTACACCTTC. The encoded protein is CSVRTGDYGYTF.

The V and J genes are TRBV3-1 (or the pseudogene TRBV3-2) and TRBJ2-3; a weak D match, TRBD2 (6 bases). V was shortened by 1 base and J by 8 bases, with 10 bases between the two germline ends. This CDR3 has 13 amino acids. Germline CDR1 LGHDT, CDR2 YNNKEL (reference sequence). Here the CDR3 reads CASSQGLAATQYF. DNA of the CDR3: TGTGCCAGCAGCCAAGGGTTAGCGGCTACGCAGTATTTT.

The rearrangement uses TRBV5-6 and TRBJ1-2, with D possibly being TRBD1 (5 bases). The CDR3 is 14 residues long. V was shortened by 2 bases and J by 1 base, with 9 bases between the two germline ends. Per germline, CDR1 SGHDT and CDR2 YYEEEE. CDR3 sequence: CASSFDRINYGYTF. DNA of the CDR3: TGTGCCAGCAGCTTCGACAGAATTAACTATGGCTACACCTTC.

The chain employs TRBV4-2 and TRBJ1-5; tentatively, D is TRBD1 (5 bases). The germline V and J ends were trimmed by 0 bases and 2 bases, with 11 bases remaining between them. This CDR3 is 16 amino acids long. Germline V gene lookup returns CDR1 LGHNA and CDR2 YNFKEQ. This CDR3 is CASSQEAGRGNQPQHF. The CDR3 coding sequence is TGTGCCAGCAGCCAAGAGGCAGGGAGGGGCAATCAGCCCCAGCATTTT.

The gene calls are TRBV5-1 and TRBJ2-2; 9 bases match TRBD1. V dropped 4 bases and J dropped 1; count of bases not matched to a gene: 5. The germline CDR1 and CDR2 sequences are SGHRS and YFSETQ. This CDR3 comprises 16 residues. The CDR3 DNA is TGCGCCAGCAGCGGGCGGACAGGGGTGAACACCGGGGAGCTGTTTTTT. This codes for CASSGRTGVNTGELFF.

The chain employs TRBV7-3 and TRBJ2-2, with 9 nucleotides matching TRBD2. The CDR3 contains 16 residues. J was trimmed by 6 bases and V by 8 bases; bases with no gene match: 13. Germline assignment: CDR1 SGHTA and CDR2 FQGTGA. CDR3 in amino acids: CASSPPLRGGPGELFF. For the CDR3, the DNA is TGTGCCAGCTCACCGCCCTTGCGGGGGGGCCCCGGGGAGCTGTTTTTT.

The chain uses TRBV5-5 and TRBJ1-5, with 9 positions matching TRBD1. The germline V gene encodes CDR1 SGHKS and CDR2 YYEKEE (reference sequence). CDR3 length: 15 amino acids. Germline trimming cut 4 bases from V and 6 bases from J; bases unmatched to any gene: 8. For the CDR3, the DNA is TGTGCCAGCAGCCCATCACAGGGGGCGTTTCAGCCCCAGCATTTT. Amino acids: CASSPSQGAFQPQHF.

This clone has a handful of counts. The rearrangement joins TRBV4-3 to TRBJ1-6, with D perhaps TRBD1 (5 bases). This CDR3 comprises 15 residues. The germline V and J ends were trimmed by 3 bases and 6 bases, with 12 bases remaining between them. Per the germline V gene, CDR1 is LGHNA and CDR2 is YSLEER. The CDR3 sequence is CASSQGRGLNSPLHF. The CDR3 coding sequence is TGCGCCAGCAGCCAGGGGAGGGGACTTAATTCACCCCTCCACTTT.

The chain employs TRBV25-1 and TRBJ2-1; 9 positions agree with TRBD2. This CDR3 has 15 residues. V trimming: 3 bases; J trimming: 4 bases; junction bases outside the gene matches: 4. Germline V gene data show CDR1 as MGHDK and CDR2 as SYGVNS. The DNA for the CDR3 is TGTGCCAGCAGTGATAGTAGCGGGGGTTACAATGAGCAGTTCTTC. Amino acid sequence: CASSDSSGGYNEQFF.

CDR3 bases: TGTGCCAGCAACCGAGACAGAAGCACAGATACGCAGTATTTT. It translates to CASNRDRSTDTQYF. The chain couples TRBV2 to TRBJ2-3, with D possibly being TRBD1 (5 bases). The CDR3 has 14 amino acids. Trimming left V 7 bases short and J 0 bases short, with 11 bases between. The germline gives CDR1 SNHLY, CDR2 FYNNEI.

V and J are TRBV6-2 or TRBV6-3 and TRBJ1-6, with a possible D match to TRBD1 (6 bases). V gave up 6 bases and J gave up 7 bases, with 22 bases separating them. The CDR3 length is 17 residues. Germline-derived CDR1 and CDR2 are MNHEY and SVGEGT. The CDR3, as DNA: TGTGCCAGCAGCCAATTCAGGACAGTTTCGTCCAATTCACCCCTCCACTTT. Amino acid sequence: CASSQFRTVSSNSPLHF.

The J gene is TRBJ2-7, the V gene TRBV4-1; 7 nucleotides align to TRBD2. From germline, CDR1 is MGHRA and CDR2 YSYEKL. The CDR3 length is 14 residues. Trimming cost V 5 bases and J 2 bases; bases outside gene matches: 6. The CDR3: CASSIAGDPYEQYF. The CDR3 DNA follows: TGCGCCAGCAGCATAGCGGGCGATCCCTACGAGCAGTACTTC.

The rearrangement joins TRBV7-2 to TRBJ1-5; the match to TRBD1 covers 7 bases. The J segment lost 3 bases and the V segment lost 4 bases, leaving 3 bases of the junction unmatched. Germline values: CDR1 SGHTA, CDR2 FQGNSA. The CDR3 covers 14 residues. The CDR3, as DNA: TGTGCCAGCAGCTCAGGGGGTTACAATCAGCCCCAGCATTTT. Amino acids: CASSSGGYNQPQHF.

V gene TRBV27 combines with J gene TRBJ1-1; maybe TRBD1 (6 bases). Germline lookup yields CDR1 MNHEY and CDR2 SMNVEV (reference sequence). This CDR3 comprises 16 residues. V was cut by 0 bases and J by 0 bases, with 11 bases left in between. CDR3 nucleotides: TGTGCCAGCAGTTTATCCGGGCAGGGGCTGAACACTGAAGCTTTCTTT. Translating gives CASSLSGQGLNTEAFF.

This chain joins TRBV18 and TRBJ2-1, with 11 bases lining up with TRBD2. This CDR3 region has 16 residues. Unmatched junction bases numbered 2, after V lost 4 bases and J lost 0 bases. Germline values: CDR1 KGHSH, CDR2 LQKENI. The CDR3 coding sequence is TGTGCCAGCTCACGTACTAGCGGGAGCTCCTACAATGAGCAGTTCTTC. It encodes CASSRTSGSSYNEQFF.

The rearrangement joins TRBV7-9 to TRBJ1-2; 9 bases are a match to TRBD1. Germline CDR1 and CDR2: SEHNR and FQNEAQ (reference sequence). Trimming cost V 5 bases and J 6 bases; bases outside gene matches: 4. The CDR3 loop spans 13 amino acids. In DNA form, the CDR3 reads TGTGCCAGCAGCGGGACAGGGACGGATGGCTACACCTTC. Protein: CASSGTGTDGYTF.

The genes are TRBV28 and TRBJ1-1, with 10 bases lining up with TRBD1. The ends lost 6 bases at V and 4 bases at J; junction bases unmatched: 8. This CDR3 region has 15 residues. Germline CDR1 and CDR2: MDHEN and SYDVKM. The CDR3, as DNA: TGTGCCAGCAGGGCCGGGACAGGGGCCCTCACTGAAGCTTTCTTT. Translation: CASRAGTGALTEAFF.

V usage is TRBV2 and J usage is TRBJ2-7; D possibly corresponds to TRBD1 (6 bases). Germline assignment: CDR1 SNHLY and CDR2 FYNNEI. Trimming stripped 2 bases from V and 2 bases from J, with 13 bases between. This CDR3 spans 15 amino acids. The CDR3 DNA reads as TGTGCCAGCAGTGAAAAGACAGGTCTAACCTACGAGCAGTACTTC. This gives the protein CASSEKTGLTYEQYF.

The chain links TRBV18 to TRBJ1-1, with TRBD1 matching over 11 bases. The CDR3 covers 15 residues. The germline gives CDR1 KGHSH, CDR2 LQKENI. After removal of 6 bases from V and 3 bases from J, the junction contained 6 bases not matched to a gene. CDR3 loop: CASSTGQGGYTEAFF. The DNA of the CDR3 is TGTGCCAGCTCTACGGGACAGGGGGGCTACACTGAAGCTTTCTTT.

The CDR3 spells CASSLAGEPQHF. DNA of the CDR3: TGTGCCAGCAGTTTAGCGGGAGAGCCCCAGCATTTT. This rearrangement joins TRBV27 to TRBJ1-5; no clear D. Germline CDR1 reads MNHEY; CDR2 reads SMNVEV (reference sequence). This CDR3 comprises 12 residues. V lost 2 bases to trimming and J lost 8 bases, with 7 bases between them.

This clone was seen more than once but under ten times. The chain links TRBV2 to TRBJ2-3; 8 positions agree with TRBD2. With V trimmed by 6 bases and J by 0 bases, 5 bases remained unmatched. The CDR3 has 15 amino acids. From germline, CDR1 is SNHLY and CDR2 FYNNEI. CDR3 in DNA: TGTGCCAGCAGGGGTCAGCGGGGGAGCACAGATACGCAGTATTTT. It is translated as CASRGQRGSTDTQYF.

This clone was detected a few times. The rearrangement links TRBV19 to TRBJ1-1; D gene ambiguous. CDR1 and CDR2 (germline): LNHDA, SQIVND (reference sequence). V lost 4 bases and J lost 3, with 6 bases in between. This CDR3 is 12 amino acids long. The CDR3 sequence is CASSTRYTEAFF. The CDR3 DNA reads TGTGCCAGTAGTACGAGGTACACTGAAGCTTTCTTT.

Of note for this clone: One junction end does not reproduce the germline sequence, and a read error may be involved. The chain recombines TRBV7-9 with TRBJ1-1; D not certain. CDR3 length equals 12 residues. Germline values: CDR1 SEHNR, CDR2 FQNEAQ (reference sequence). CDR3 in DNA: TGTGCCAGCAGCGACCCCGTGAGGGAAGCTTTCTTC. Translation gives CASSDPVREAFF. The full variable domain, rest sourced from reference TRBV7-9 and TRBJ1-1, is DTGVSQNPRHKITKRGQNVTFRCDPISEHNRLYWYRQTLGQGPEFLTYFQNEAQLEKSRLLSDRFSAERPKGSFSTLEIQRTEQGDSAMYLCASSDPVREAFFGQGTRLTVV.

CDR3 DNA sequence: TGCGCCAGCAGACAGACAACAACTAATGAAAAACTGTTTTTT. Encoded protein: CASRQTTTNEKLFF. The genes are TRBV5-1 and TRBJ1-4; D is unclear. The V gene's germline CDR1 is SGHRS and CDR2 YFSETQ. V was trimmed by 5 bases and J by 0 bases, leaving 8 bases between them. This CDR3 is built from 14 residues.

The CDR3 DNA reads TGTGCCTGGACCCGCCCGACAGGGACCTACGAGCAGTACTTC. Translation: CAWTRPTGTYEQYF. The chain employs TRBV30 and TRBJ2-7, with TRBD1 matching over 7 bases. The CDR3 totals 14 residues. Per germline, CDR1 GTSNPN and CDR2 SVGIG (reference sequence). V dropped 4 bases and J dropped 2; count of bases not matched to a gene: 8.

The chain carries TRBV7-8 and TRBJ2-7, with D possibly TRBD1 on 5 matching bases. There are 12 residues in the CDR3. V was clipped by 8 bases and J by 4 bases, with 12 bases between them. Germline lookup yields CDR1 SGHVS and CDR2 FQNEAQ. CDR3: CASSWKGYEQYF. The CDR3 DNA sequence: TGTGCCAGCTCCTGGAAGGGGTACGAGCAGTACTTC.